One sample yielded the 23 T cell receptor beta chains listed below, sequenced in a study of cytomegalovirus exposure and HLA in healthy donors. A multiplex PCR was run with 60 Vbeta primers and 13 Jbeta primers. Repertoires were generated with immunoSEQ multiplex PCR, while TCRdb's copy carries only in-frame clones and drops some. Of approximately 150,000 clones detected, 68% appear once; the ten largest clones hold 3.5% to 5%. Sequences were obtained from PBMCs. These receptors all come from a woman between 18 and 29 years old in good health and CMV-seropositive.

This sequence joins TRBV5-6 and TRBJ1-4; possibly TRBD1 for D (5 bases). The germline gives CDR1 SGHDT, CDR2 YYEEEE. This CDR3 contains 16 residues. The V end lost 1 base, the J end lost 3 bases, and 13 bases lay between the germline ends. CDR3 loop: CASSLLKGRSNEKLFF. In DNA, the CDR3 is TGTGCCAGCAGCTTGTTGAAGGGGCGTTCTAATGAAAAACTGTTTTTT.

This clone has only a few counts. This chain joins TRBV6-6 and TRBJ2-2; 12 bases line up with TRBD2. Germline V gene sequence: CDR1 MNHNY, CDR2 SVGAGI (reference sequence). This CDR3 spans 16 amino acids. Trimming cost V 9 bases and J 4 bases; bases outside gene matches: 9. The CDR3 sequence: CASHVPTSGSTGELFF. CDR3 bases: TGTGCCAGTCACGTCCCGACTAGCGGGAGCACCGGGGAGCTGTTTTTT.

The chain couples TRBV19 to TRBJ2-1; D perhaps matches TRBD2 (5 bases). Trimming took 3 bases from V and 4 from J, leaving 19 bases between them. Per germline, CDR1 LNHDA and CDR2 SQIVND (reference sequence). This CDR3 spans 17 amino acids. CDR3 loop: CASSMDGGSLEYNEQFF. The CDR3 DNA sequence: TGTGCCAGTAGTATGGATGGCGGGTCACTAGAGTACAATGAGCAGTTCTTC.

In this sample, this clone turned up a few times. The gene calls are TRBV4-2 and TRBJ2-3; 10 bases fit TRBD2. Trimming cost V 1 base and J 0 bases; bases outside gene matches: 4. This CDR3 region has 17 residues. CDR1 is LGHNA and CDR2 is YNFKEQ in the germline V gene. In DNA form, the CDR3 reads TGTGCCAGCAGCCAAGGACTAGCGGGTACTAGCACAGATACGCAGTATTTT. It encodes CASSQGLAGTSTDTQYF.

J is TRBJ2-5 and V is TRBV25-1; a possible D gene is TRBD2 (5 bases). The germline gives CDR1 MGHDK, CDR2 SYGVNS. The CDR3 totals 15 residues. V lost 6 bases, J lost 2 bases, and 16 bases lay in between. CDR3 sequence reads: CASRDMGVGQETQYF. CDR3 coding DNA: TGTGCCAGCAGGGATATGGGAGTAGGACAAGAGACCCAGTACTTC.

The chain couples TRBV30 to TRBJ1-2; the D gene is possibly TRBD1 (5 bases). The V end lost 4 bases, the J end lost 7 bases, and 16 bases lay between the germline ends. The germline gives CDR1 GTSNPN, CDR2 SVGIG (reference sequence). The CDR3 runs 13 residues. The CDR3 loop is CAWTEQGEGGYTF. In nucleotides, the CDR3 is TGTGCCTGGACCGAGCAAGGGGAGGGTGGCTACACCTTC.

V gene TRBV28 combines with J gene TRBJ2-7; 9 positions agree with TRBD2. Germline V lookup: CDR1 MDHEN, CDR2 SYDVKM. The ends lost 6 bases at V and 5 bases at J; junction bases unmatched: 11. This CDR3 contains 15 residues. CDR3 nucleotides: TGTGCCAGCAGCTCCGCCGGGACTAGCTGGCACGAGCAGTACTTC. Translating gives CASSSAGTSWHEQYF.

The chain uses TRBV29-1 and TRBJ2-5; 13 positions match TRBD2. The length of the CDR3 is 15 residues. Germline values: CDR1 SQVTM, CDR2 ANQGSEA. Trimming at V came to 4 bases and at J to 5 bases, leaving 7 bases not matched to a gene. The CDR3 DNA reads TGCAGCGTTGGGGGGACTAGCGGGGTGGGGGAGACCCAGTACTTC. The encoded protein is CSVGGTSGVGETQYF.

This clone was seen only once. The chain employs TRBV28 and TRBJ2-3, with D tentatively TRBD2 (5 bases). The CDR3 sequence is 16 residues long. The V end lost 2 bases, the J end lost 1 base, and 13 bases lay between the germline ends. Germline loops: CDR1 MDHEN, CDR2 SYDVKM. The CDR3 spells CASSLGRGYGTDTQYF. The CDR3 DNA sequence: TGTGCCAGCAGTTTAGGGAGAGGGTACGGCACAGATACGCAGTATTTT.

The chain carries TRBV18 and TRBJ2-7; 8 bases fit TRBD1. Per germline, CDR1 KGHSH and CDR2 LQKENI. J lost 4 bases, V lost 6 bases, and 8 bases had no gene match. There are 14 residues in the CDR3. The CDR3 DNA reads TGTGCCAGCTCTACCATGACAGGGGATTACGAGCAGTACTTC. This gives the protein CASSTMTGDYEQYF.

The chain links TRBV27 to TRBJ1-2; 7 bases are shared with TRBD1. J was trimmed by 1 base and V by 6 bases; bases with no gene match: 2. The V gene's germline CDR1 is MNHEY and CDR2 SMNVEV (reference sequence). CDR3 size: 13 residues. CDR3 nucleotide sequence: TGTGCCAGCAGAAGACAGGGTAACTATGGCTACACCTTC. Translated: CASRRQGNYGYTF.

The J gene is TRBJ1-1, the V gene TRBV28; no reliable D call. Germline CDR1 is MDHEN and CDR2 is SYDVKM. The CDR3 contains 14 residues. Trimming took 7 bases from V and 8 from J, leaving 20 bases between them. DNA for the CDR3: TGTGCCAGCACCACGTTTCTGGGAGTGGGCGAAGCTTTCTTT. The encoded protein is CASTTFLGVGEAFF. Using reference TRBV28 and TRBJ1-1 for the parts outside the CDR3, the full variable domain is DVKVTQSSRYLVKRTGEKVFLECVQDMDHENMFWYRQDPGLGLRLIYFSYDVKMKEKGDIPEGYSVSREKKERFSLILESASTNQTSMYLCASTTFLGVGEAFFGQGTRLTVV.

Only a few counts were recorded for this clone. The rearrangement uses TRBV6-6 and TRBJ2-3; the D gene is possibly TRBD1 (6 bases). Germline values: CDR1 MNHNY, CDR2 SVGAGI (reference sequence). The V gene lost 2 bases and the J gene lost 5 bases, with 17 bases spanning the gap. CDR3 length equals 16 residues. DNA for the CDR3: TGTGCCAGCAGTTACGGGACAAGATATAGGGTAGATACGCAGTATTTT. Protein product: CASSYGTRYRVDTQYF.

The chain couples TRBV2 to TRBJ2-3; weak D call: TRBD1 (6 bases). Per the germline V gene, CDR1 is SNHLY and CDR2 is FYNNEI. Trimming shortened V by 7 bases and J by 3 bases, and 8 bases separated the two germline ends. This CDR3 contains 12 residues. The CDR3 region has the DNA TGTGCCAGCAATACAGGGACAGATACGCAGTATTTT. It specifies CASNTGTDTQYF. Filled out from reference TRBV2 and TRBJ2-3, the complete variable domain reads EPEVTQTPSHQVTQMGQEVILRCVPISNHLYFYWYRQILGQKVEFLVSFYNNEISEKSEIFDDQFSVERPDGSNFTLKIRSTKLEDSAMYFCASNTGTDTQYFGPGTRLTVL.

The chain joins TRBV23-1 to TRBJ2-7; D gene uncertain. TRBV23-1 counts as an open reading frame of uncertain function. V was clipped by 2 bases and J by 1 base, with 3 bases between them. This CDR3 comprises 12 residues. The CDR3 spells CASSQPSYEQYF. Here the CDR3 DNA reads TGCGCCAGCAGTCAACCTTCCTACGAGCAGTACTTC.

The V call is TRBV15, the J call TRBJ2-5; 10 bases fit TRBD2. The ends lost 6 bases at V and 4 bases at J; junction bases unmatched: 11. From germline, CDR1 is LNHNV and CDR2 YYDKDF (reference sequence). CDR3 length: 16 residues. CDR3 bases: TGTGCCACCAGTCGCGGACTAGCGGAGGGGTTAGAGACCCAGTACTTC. Translating gives CATSRGLAEGLETQYF.

This clone was seen a handful of times. The chain uses TRBV7-2 and TRBJ2-7; the match to TRBD2 covers 8 bases. Per the germline V gene, CDR1 is SGHTA and CDR2 is FQGNSA. The CDR3 contains 18 residues. With 5 bases clipped from V and 4 bases from J, the junction kept 19 bases outside the gene matches. The CDR3 loop is CASSTTSVDPRFTYEQYF. CDR3 sequence (DNA): TGTGCCAGCAGCACGACTAGCGTCGACCCCCGGTTCACATACGAGCAGTACTTC. Supplemented by reference TRBV7-2 and TRBJ2-7, the full variable domain reads GAGVSQSPSNKVTEKGKDVELRCDPISGHTALYWYRQSLGQGLEFLIYFQGNSAPDKSGLPSDRFSAERTGGSVSTLTIQRTQQEDSAVYLCASSTTSVDPRFTYEQYFGPGTRLTVT.

The J gene is TRBJ2-1, the V gene TRBV2, with 8 nucleotides matching TRBD2. Germline trimming cut 7 bases from V and 9 bases from J; bases unmatched to any gene: 8. The CDR3 is made up of 13 amino acids. CDR1 SNHLY and CDR2 FYNNEI come from the germline V gene. CDR3 in DNA: TGTGCCAGCATTCAGCTAGCGGGTTCTGAGCAGTTCTTC. Translation gives CASIQLAGSEQFF. Supplemented by reference TRBV2 and TRBJ2-1, the full variable domain reads EPEVTQTPSHQVTQMGQEVILRCVPISNHLYFYWYRQILGQKVEFLVSFYNNEISEKSEIFDDQFSVERPDGSNFTLKIRSTKLEDSAMYFCASIQLAGSEQFFGPGTRLTVL.

This clone came up a few times. The rearrangement joins TRBV6-5 to TRBJ1-3; unclear D gene. The CDR3 contains 14 residues. V shed 8 bases and J shed 0 bases, with 11 bases lying between them. In germline, CDR1 is MNHEY, CDR2 SVGAGI. The CDR3 loop is CASRTANSGNTIYF. In DNA form, the CDR3 reads TGTGCCAGCCGGACTGCTAACTCTGGAAACACCATATATTTT.

The rearrangement uses TRBV5-4 and TRBJ2-1; 16 nucleotides align to TRBD2. The CDR3 is made up of 17 amino acids. V lost 3 bases to trimming and J lost 8 bases; unmatched junction nucleotides: 8. The germline V gene encodes CDR1 SGHNT and CDR2 YYREEE (reference sequence). The CDR3 bases are TGTGCCAGCAGCTCGGGACTAGCGGGAGGGCCAAGCCATGAGCAGTTCTTC. Translated, it gives CASSSGLAGGPSHEQFF.

The V and J genes are TRBV11-2 and TRBJ1-1; D perhaps matches TRBD1 (5 bases). This CDR3 is built from 14 residues. Trimming removed 6 bases from V and 0 bases from J, with 11 bases in between. From germline, CDR1 is SGHAT and CDR2 FQNNGV. CDR3 bases: TGTGCCAGCAGGCCTGGACACCTGAACACTGAAGCTTTCTTT. Amino acid sequence: CASRPGHLNTEAFF.

This clone was counted once. Compared with germline, one end of the junction differs, possibly owing to a read error. V usage is TRBV7-7 and J usage is TRBJ2-2; the D gene is possibly TRBD2 (6 bases). This CDR3 has 16 amino acids. Germline V gives CDR1 SSHAT, CDR2 FNYEAQ (reference sequence). For the CDR3, the DNA is TGTGCTAGCAGCCGGACCGGGACGGAGGGTACCGGGGAGCTGTTTTTT. Translation gives CASSRTGTEGTGELFF. Based on the CDR3 plus reference TRBV7-7 and TRBJ2-2, the full variable domain is GAGVSQSPRYKVTKRGQDVTLRCDPISSHATLYWYQQALGQGPEFLTYFNYEAQPDKSGLPSDRFSAERPEGSISTLTIQRTEQRDSAMYRCASSRTGTEGTGELFFGEGSRLTVL.

The CDR3 DNA is TGTGCCAGCAGCTTAGCGGGAGGACCAAATGAGCAGTTCTTC. Residues: CASSLAGGPNEQFF. The chain combines TRBV7-3 with TRBJ2-1; 8 positions agree with TRBD2. The V and J ends lost 2 bases and 7 bases, in that order; junction bases with no gene match: 4. Germline loops: CDR1 SGHTA, CDR2 FQGTGA. The CDR3 length is 14 residues.